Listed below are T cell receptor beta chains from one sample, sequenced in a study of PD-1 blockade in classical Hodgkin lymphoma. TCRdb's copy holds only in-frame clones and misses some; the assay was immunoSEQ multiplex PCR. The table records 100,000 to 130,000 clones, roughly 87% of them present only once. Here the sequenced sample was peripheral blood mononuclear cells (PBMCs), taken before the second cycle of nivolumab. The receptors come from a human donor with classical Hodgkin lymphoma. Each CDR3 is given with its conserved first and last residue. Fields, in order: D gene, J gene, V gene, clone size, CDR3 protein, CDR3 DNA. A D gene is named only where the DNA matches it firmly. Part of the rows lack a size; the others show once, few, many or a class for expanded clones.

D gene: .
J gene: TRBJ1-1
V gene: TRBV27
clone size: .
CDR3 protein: CASSFIWGLETEAFF
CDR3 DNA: TGTGCCAGCAGTTTTATCTGGGGGCTGGAGACTGAAGCTTTCTTT

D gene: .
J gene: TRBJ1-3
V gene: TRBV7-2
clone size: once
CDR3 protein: CASSLAGFSGNTIYF
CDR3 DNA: TGTGCCAGCAGCTTAGCTGGGTTCTCTGGAAACACCATATATTTT

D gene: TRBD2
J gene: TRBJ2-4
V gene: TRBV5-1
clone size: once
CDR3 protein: CASSFQAAGGQDIQYF
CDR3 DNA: TGCGCCAGCAGCTTCCAGGCAGCGGGAGGGCAAGACATTCAGTACTTC

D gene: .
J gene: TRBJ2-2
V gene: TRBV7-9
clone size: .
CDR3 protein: CASSLAEIRKEGAGELFF
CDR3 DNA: TGTGCCAGCAGCTTAGCGGAGATAAGGAAAGAAGGAGCCGGGGAGCTGTTTTTT

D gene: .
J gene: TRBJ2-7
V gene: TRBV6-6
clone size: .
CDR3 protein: CASSYSHEGEQYF
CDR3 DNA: TGTGCCAGCAGTTACTCGCATGAGGGGGAGCAGTACTTC

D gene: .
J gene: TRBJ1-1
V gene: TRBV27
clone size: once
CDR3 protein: CASSLWQGTEAFF
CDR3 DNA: TGTGCCAGCAGTTTATGGCAGGGCACTGAAGCTTTCTTT

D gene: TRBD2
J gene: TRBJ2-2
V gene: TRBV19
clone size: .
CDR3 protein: CATRASGVPNTGELFF
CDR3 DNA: TGTGCCACAAGAGCTAGCGGGGTGCCTAACACCGGGGAGCTGTTTTTT

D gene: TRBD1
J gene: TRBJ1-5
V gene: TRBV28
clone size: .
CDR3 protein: CASSLIDRGNQPQHF
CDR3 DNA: TGTGCCAGCAGTTTAATTGACAGGGGGAATCAGCCCCAGCATTTT

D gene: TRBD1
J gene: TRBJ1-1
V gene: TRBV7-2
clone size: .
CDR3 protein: CASSLEGRTGVVNTEAFF
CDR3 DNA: TGTGCCAGCAGCTTAGAAGGAAGGACAGGGGTAGTGAACACTGAAGCTTTCTTT

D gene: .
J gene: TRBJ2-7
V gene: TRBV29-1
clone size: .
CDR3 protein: CSVMTLGEQYF
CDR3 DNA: TGCAGCGTTATGACCCTGGGCGAGCAGTACTTC

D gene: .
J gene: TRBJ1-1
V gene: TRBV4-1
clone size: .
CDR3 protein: CASSQVSGYTEAFF
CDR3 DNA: TGCGCCAGCAGCCAAGTATCGGGGTACACTGAAGCTTTCTTT

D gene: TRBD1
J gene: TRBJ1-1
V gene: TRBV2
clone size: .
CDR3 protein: CASSITGTGVTEAFF
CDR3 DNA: TGTGCCAGCAGTATAACCGGGACAGGGGTAACTGAAGCTTTCTTT

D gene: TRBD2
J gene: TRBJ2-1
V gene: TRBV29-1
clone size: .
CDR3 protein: CSVEEAGRAREQFF
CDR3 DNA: TGCAGCGTTGAAGAAGCGGGGCGGGCTAGAGAGCAGTTCTTC

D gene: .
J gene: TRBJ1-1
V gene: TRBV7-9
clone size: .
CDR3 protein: CASSYDIRGRGTEAFF
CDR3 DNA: TGTGCCAGCAGCTACGACATTAGGGGTCGAGGCACTGAAGCTTTCTTT

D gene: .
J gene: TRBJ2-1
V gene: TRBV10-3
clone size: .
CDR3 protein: CAISGEEGVAYNEQFF
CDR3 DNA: TGTGCCATCAGTGGTGAGGAGGGGGTGGCCTACAATGAGCAGTTCTTC

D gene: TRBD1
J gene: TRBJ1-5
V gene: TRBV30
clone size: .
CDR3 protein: CAWSRGQFQPQHF
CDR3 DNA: TGTGCCTGGAGTAGGGGGCAATTCCAGCCCCAGCATTTT

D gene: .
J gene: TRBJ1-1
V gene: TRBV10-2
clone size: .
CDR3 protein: CASSDGEQLAAFF
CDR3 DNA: TGCGCCAGCAGTGATGGGGAACAGCTGGCGGCTTTCTTT

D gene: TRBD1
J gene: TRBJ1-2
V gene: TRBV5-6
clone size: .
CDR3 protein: CASSKGQVPSGGYTF
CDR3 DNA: TGTGCCAGCAGCAAGGGACAGGTGCCCTCCGGAGGCTACACCTTC

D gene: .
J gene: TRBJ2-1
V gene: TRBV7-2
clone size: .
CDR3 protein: CASSLARGGREWSEQFF
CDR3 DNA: TGTGCCAGCAGCTTAGCGCGAGGTGGCAGGGAATGGAGTGAGCAGTTCTTC

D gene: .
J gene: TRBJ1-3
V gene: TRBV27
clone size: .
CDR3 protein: CASLRGAGNTIYF
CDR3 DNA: TGTGCCAGCCTACGAGGGGCTGGAAACACCATATATTTT

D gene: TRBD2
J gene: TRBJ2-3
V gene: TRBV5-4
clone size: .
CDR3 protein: CASSWEGPGLDTQYF
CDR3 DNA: TGTGCCAGCAGCTGGGAGGGACCGGGACTTGATACGCAGTATTTT

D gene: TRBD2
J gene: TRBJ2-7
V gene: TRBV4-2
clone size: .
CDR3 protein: CASSQNPSGSGYEQYF
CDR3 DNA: TGTGCCAGCAGCCAAAACCCTAGCGGGAGTGGTTACGAGCAGTACTTC

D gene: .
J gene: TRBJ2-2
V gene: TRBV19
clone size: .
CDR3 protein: CASSIDQQQNLLGELFF
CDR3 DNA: TGTGCCAGTAGTATAGATCAGCAACAGAACCTACTCGGGGAGCTGTTTTTT

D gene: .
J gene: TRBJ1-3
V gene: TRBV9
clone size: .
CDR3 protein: CASSVGDALGNTIYF
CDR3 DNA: TGTGCCAGCAGCGTAGGAGACGCACTGGGAAACACCATATATTTT

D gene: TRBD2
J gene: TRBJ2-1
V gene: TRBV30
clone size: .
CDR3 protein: CAWSVWGLAGDEQFF
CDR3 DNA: TGTGCCTGGAGTGTCTGGGGACTAGCGGGAGATGAGCAGTTCTTC

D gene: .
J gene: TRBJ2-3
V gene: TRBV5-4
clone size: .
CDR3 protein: CASSPRGRDITDTQYF
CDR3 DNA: TGTGCCAGCAGCCCAAGGGGACGGGATATTACAGATACGCAGTATTTT

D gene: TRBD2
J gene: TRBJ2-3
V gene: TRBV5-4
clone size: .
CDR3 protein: CASSGGLLPDTQYF
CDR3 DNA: TGTGCCAGCAGCGGGGGACTATTGCCAGATACGCAGTATTTT

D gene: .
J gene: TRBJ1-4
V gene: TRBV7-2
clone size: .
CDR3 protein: CASSFGVGEKLFF
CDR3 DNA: TGTGCCAGCAGCTTTGGGGTTGGGGAAAAACTGTTTTTT

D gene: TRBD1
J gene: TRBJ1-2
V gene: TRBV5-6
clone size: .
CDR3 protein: CASSLTGAVGYTF
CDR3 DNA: TGTGCCAGCAGCTTAACAGGGGCTGTTGGCTACACCTTC

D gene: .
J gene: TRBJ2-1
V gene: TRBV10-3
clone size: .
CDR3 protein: CAISGPPGGEQFF
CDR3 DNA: TGTGCCATCAGTGGCCCCCCCGGCGGTGAGCAGTTCTTC

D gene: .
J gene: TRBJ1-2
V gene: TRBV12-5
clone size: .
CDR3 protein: CASGLVHLAGGRNYGYTF
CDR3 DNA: TGTGCTAGTGGTTTGGTACACCTGGCGGGGGGCAGGAACTATGGCTACACCTTC

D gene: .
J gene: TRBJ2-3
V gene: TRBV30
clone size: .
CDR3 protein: CAFASSGSADTQYF
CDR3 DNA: TGTGCCTTTGCATCCTCAGGGTCCGCGGATACGCAGTATTTT

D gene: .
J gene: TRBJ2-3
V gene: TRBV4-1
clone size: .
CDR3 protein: CASSQERKDTQYF
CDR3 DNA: TGCGCCAGCAGCCAAGAGAGGAAAGATACGCAGTATTTT

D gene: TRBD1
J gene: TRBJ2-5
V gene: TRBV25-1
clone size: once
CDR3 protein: CASSRQGLETQYF
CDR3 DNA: TGTGCCAGCAGTCGACAGGGGTTAGAGACCCAGTACTTC

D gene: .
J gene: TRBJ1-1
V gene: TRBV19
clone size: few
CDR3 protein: CATSWGPASDTEAFF
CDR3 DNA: TGTGCCACCAGCTGGGGGCCAGCCTCGGACACTGAAGCTTTCTTT

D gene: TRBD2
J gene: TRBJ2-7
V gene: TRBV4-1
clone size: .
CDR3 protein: CASSPGLAGEQYF
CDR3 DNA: TGCGCCAGCAGCCCGGGACTAGCAGGCGAGCAGTACTTC

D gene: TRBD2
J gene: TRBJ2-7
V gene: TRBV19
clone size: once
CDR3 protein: CASRALAAKAYEQYF
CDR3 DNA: TGTGCCAGTAGGGCACTAGCGGCCAAGGCCTACGAGCAGTACTTC